This TCR beta chain comes out of a study of OX40 agonist ivuxolimab in advanced cancers. The wider study: Dose-escalation patients were diagnosed with hepatocellular carcinoma, melanoma, renal cell cancer or head and neck cancer.

Produced via immunoSEQ multiplex PCR; TCRdb's table is partial and in-frame only. The data contain roughly 80,000 clones, approximately 79% of them singletons. Germline V lookup: CDR1 SEHNR, CDR2 FQNEAQ (reference sequence). The CDR3 extends over 18 amino acids. With 6 bases removed from V and 4 bases from J, the gap between germline ends came to 26 bases. Study-level findings and limits: Dose levels from 0.1 to 3.0 mg/kg saw CD4+ and CD8+ blood T cells expand clonally by week 6. Which antigen the expanded peripheral T cells recognized is unknown.

Individuals having autoimmune disease history or systemic immunosuppression were not enrolled. This clone was found a few times. Its target is not known. The sample was CD4+ or CD8+ T cells sorted from blood, taken in a trial of the OX40 agonist ivuxolimab. V usage is TRBV7-9 and J usage is TRBJ2-3; D might be TRBD2 (6 bases). The receptor's source is an adult with an advanced solid tumor such as melanoma, head and neck, liver or kidney cancer. CDR3 loop: CASRHPRAGMPSPDTQYF. The DNA of the CDR3 is TGTGCCAGCAGACATCCCCGGGCGGGGATGCCCTCCCCAGATACGCAGTATTTT.